A single T cell receptor beta chain is shown here with its context. Its target is not known. TCRdb keeps only in-frame clones here, not all; method: immunoSEQ multiplex PCR. The sample has approximately 1,500,000 clones, 95% to 99% seen once; the top ten hold 0.4% to 0.45%. This record comes from a study of shared clonotypes between healthy human individuals. Study-wide results and limits: Some clonotypes were shared by all four sorted-subset donors, while others were not shared. The non-shared ones had lower generation probabilities than the shared ones. Naive subsets, compared against memory subsets, generally had larger estimated richness values.

Trimming shortened V by 3 bases and J by 1 base, and 21 bases separated the two germline ends. The CDR3 is 17 amino acids. Looked up from germline, CDR1 is GTSNPN and CDR2 is SVGIG (reference sequence). The sequence was collected from a man aged 25-45 years in good health. The rearrangement uses TRBV30 and TRBJ1-1, with D possibly being TRBD1 (5 bases). Sequenced input: naive CD4+ T cells sorted from blood. Subset denoted: CD45RA+ positively selected. DNA for the CDR3: TGTGCCTGGAGACTAAGGCCCCCGGGGCAGCCGAACACTGAAGCTTTCTTT. Translating it yields CAWRLRPPGQPNTEAFF.